The entry below gives a single T cell receptor beta chain sequence along with its context. The ends were cut back, 2 bases at V and 3 bases at J, with 19 bases in the middle. The CDR3 runs 17 residues. Per germline, CDR1 ENHRY and CDR2 SYGVKD. Under the authors' procedure: Cell counts per sample came from amplifying reference gene primers. Libraries were prepared by immunoSEQ multiplex PCR; TCRdb keeps only in-frame clonotypes and omits some of them. V and J calls and clone size are as listed in that table; D and trimming were resolved from the DNA. Of about 180,000 clones in the sample, 82% were seen once. The data derive from a study of blood T cell repertoires in COVID-19. Study-level background: Sample material is recorded as cDNA or gDNA derived from T cells, B-cell-depleted T cells, or PBMCs.

This receptor was identified in a woman aged 70-85 years with acute or convalescent COVID-19. This chain connects TRBV10-3 to TRBJ1-1; the D gene is possibly TRBD1 (5 bases). Input material: peripheral blood. In DNA form, the CDR3 reads TGTGCCATCAGTGAGAATGACGGGGGGAGAGGCGACACTGAAGCTTTCTTT. Encoded protein: CAISENDGGRGDTEAFF.